This T cell receptor (beta chain) was found in a study of cytomegalovirus exposure and HLA in healthy donors. V lost 6 bases and J 0 bases, leaving 6 bases between the germline ends. The CDR3 covers 12 residues. Per the germline V gene, CDR1 is SNHLY and CDR2 is FYNNEI. Primers included in the PCR were 60 Vbeta and 13 Jbeta primers. Generated by immunoSEQ multiplex PCR, the TCRdb table keeps only in-frame clones and is missing some. The repertoire holds under 250,000 clones, with about 80% as singletons. This TCR derives from a young man in good health and CMV-seronegative. J is TRBJ2-7 and V is TRBV2; TRBD1 is a possible D gene (6 bases). Sequenced input: PBMCs. The CDR3 here is CASSRGSYEQYF. The CDR3, as DNA: TGTGCCAGCAGCAGGGGCTCCTACGAGCAGTACTTC.